This T cell receptor (beta chain) was identified in a study of radiation and T cells in renal cell carcinoma. Germline CDR1 reads MNHEY; CDR2 reads SVGAGI. V shed 3 bases and J 7 bases; nucleotides not matched to a gene: 11. The CDR3 spans 16 residues. By sample share, this clone is medium-sized. Specified treatment: treatment-naive control, cytoreductive nephrectomy. The data were produced by immunoSEQ multiplex PCR, yet TCRdb's version contains in-frame clones alone and is incomplete. Here the sample spans approximately 14,000 clones, just over 55% being singletons. The sample consisted of tumor tissue, taken from a patient whose treatment was nephrectomy without radiotherapy. This chain joins TRBV6-5 and TRBJ2-2; TRBD1 aligns across 7 bases. This clonotype was sampled from a middle-aged man with renal cell carcinoma. The CDR3 sequence: CASSYTTGAEGGELFF. CDR3 DNA sequence: TGTGCCAGCAGTTATACAACAGGGGCCGAGGGCGGGGAGCTGTTTTTT.